The source of this T cell receptor (beta chain) is a study of blood T cell repertoires in COVID-19. At the level of the study: The origin of the acute and convalescent COVID-19 samples was the United States, Italy and Spain. The analysed material was cDNA or gDNA that came from T cells, B-cell-depleted T cells, or PBMCs.

Original data processing: Amplified reference gene primers provided the basis for estimating nucleated cell counts. Sequencing was performed with immunoSEQ multiplex PCR; in TCRdb, only in-frame clones are kept and a portion is missing. Clone size and V and J calls were adopted from that table, with D and trimming inferred from the DNA. The sample lists about 100,000 clones, more than 65% seen once, with around 18% in the top ten. The CDR3 length is 15 residues. Trimming took 0 bases from V and 3 from J, leaving 13 bases between them. Per the germline V gene, CDR1 is SGDLS and CDR2 is YYNGEE. This clonotype originated in a woman older than 75 with active or convalescent COVID-19. Sequencing used peripheral blood. The chain joins TRBV9 to TRBJ2-7; a possible D gene is TRBD1 (6 bases). CDR3 loop: CASSVGGTLNYEQYF. The CDR3 DNA sequence: TGTGCCAGCAGCGTAGGGGGGACATTGAACTACGAGCAGTACTTC. The full variable domain, rest sourced from reference TRBV9 and TRBJ2-7, is DSGVTQTPKHLITATGQRVTLRCSPRSGDLSVYWYQQSLDQGLQFLIQYYNGEERAKGNILERFSAQQFPDLHSELNLSSLELGDSALYFCASSVGGTLNYEQYFGPGTRLTVT.